This T cell receptor (beta chain) was captured in a study of response to subunit inactivated influenza vaccine. Study-wide results and caveats: Authors proposed each seasonal influenza vaccination draws in few new T cells.

To note about this clonotype: Its antigen is still unknown.

TCRdb redid the calling of the RT-PCR reads with MiXCR, one entry per CDR3 protein. The sample includes 710,000 or so distinct CDR3 sequences, around a sixth of them seen just once. CDR3 length equals 14 residues. Germline V CDR1 and CDR2: SGHKS, YYEKEE (reference sequence). V was clipped by 7 bases and J by 3 bases, with 15 bases between them. The sequenced sample was PBMCs from blood, obtained 11 to 12 days after vaccination. The chain is built from TRBV5-5 and TRBJ2-3; D may be TRBD2 (6 bases). The clonotype comes from a man in his forties or fifties who received an inactivated influenza vaccine. The CDR3 protein is CASLEPLATDTQYF. The DNA for the CDR3 is TGTGCCAGCCTGGAACCCCTAGCGACAGATACGCAGTATTTT.